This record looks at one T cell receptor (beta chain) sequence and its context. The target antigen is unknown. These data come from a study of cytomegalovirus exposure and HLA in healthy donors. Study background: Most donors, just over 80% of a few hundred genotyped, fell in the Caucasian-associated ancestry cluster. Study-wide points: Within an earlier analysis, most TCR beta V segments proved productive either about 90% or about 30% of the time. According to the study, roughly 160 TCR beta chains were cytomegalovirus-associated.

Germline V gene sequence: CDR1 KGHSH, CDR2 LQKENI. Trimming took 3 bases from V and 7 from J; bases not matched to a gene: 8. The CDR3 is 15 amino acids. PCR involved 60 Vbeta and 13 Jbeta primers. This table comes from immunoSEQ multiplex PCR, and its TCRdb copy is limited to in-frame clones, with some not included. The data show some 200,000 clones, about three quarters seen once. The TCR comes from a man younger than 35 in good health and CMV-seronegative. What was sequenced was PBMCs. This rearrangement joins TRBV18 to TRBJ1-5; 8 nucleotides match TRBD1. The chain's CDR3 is CASSPTTGGGQPQHF. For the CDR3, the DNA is TGTGCCAGCTCACCGACCACAGGGGGTGGCCAGCCCCAGCATTTT.